The 12 T cell receptor beta chains in this list originate from one sample, sequenced in a study of T-cell reconstitution after alpha-beta-depleted transplantation in children. TCRbeta library construction was performed incorporating unique molecular identifiers. A single record per CDR3 protein comes from TCRdb applying MiXCR to the PCR reads. The repertoire holds hundreds of thousands of distinct CDR3 sequences, with 10% to 15% as singletons. Material: PBMCs, mostly from graft donor cells, obtained 360 days after TCRalphabeta/CD19-depleted stem cell transplant. The receptors come from a male patient younger than 18 who had a stem cell transplant for acute myeloid leukemia, so the T cells may come from the graft donor.

This clonotype came up many times. The chain recombines TRBV9 with TRBJ2-7; 11 bases line up with TRBD2. Germline V CDR1 and CDR2: SGDLS, YYNGEE. Trimming took 1 base from V and 4 from J; bases not matched to a gene: 1. The CDR3 runs 14 residues. CDR3 bases: TGTGCCAGCAGCGTAACTAGCGGGAGTTACGAGCAGTACTTC. As protein: CASSVTSGSYEQYF.

The sample holds a few counts of this clonotype. This rearrangement joins TRBV18 to TRBJ2-4; no firm D call. Trimming stripped 1 base from V and 0 bases from J, with 10 bases between. This CDR3 spans 16 amino acids. Germline assignment: CDR1 KGHSH and CDR2 LQKENI. This chain's CDR3 is CASSPLGELAKNIQYF. CDR3 nucleotides: TGTGCCAGCTCACCACTAGGAGAATTAGCCAAAAACATTCAGTACTTC.

The CDR3 sequence: CASSTRWGRETQYF. The CDR3 DNA sequence: TGTGCCAGCAGTACCCGGTGGGGTAGGGAGACCCAGTACTTC. This sequence joins TRBV28 and TRBJ2-5, with no clear D. This CDR3 region has 14 residues. The germline gives CDR1 MDHEN, CDR2 SYDVKM. The V gene lost 5 bases and the J gene lost 5 bases, with 15 bases spanning the gap. The entire variable domain, with the rest obtained from reference TRBV28 and TRBJ2-5, is as follows: DVKVTQSSRYLVKRTGEKVFLECVQDMDHENMFWYRQDPGLGLRLIYFSYDVKMKEKGDIPEGYSVSREKKERFSLILESASTNQTSMYLCASSTRWGRETQYFGPGTRLLVL.

This rearrangement joins TRBV6-2 or TRBV6-3 to TRBJ2-3; 13 nucleotides agree with TRBD2. CDR3 size: 17 residues. The germline V gene has CDR1 MNHEY and CDR2 SVGEGT. V lost 7 bases, J lost 1 base, and 8 bases stayed unmatched. Here the CDR3 reads CASKATSGRVGTDTQYF. The CDR3 DNA reads TGTGCCAGCAAAGCTACTAGCGGGAGGGTCGGCACAGATACGCAGTATTTT.

The chain combines TRBV29-1 with TRBJ2-1, with 15 bases identical to TRBD2. The CDR3 has 16 residues. V trimming: 4 bases; J trimming: 6 bases; junction bases outside the gene matches: 7. The germline V gene encodes CDR1 SQVTM and CDR2 ANQGSEA. The DNA of the CDR3 is TGCAGCGTTGTCGGGACTAGCGGGAGGTTTCTCAATGAGCAGTTCTTC. It specifies CSVVGTSGRFLNEQFF.

This clonotype was observed many times. This chain uses TRBV30 with TRBJ2-5; D possibly corresponds to TRBD1 (5 bases). This CDR3 region has 12 residues. Germline V lookup: CDR1 GTSNPN, CDR2 SVGIG (reference sequence). V gave up 4 bases and J gave up 7 bases, with 13 bases separating them. DNA for the CDR3: TGTGCCTGGAATAAAGGGGAAGGGACCCAGTACTTC. This encodes CAWNKGEGTQYF.

In its sample, this clonotype was seen many times. The CDR3, as DNA: TGCAGTGCTGGTATCCATCGGGTTGGTGGGTTCTTC. Amino acid sequence: CSAGIHRVGGFF. The chain combines TRBV20-1 with TRBJ2-1; D uncertain. The CDR3 consists of 12 residues. Looked up from germline, CDR1 is DFQATT and CDR2 is SNEGSKA (reference sequence). V lost 5 bases and J lost 15, with 20 bases in between.

The chain couples TRBV28 to TRBJ2-7; 7 bases fit TRBD2. The J segment lost 3 bases and the V segment lost 5 bases, leaving 13 bases of the junction unmatched. Germline CDR1 MDHEN, CDR2 SYDVKM. The CDR3 has 16 residues. CDR3 nucleotide sequence: TGTGCCAGCAGTCCCAAGAAACTAGCGACCCACTACGAGCAGTACTTC. This encodes CASSPKKLATHYEQYF.

The V and J genes are TRBV4-2 and TRBJ2-7; tentatively, D is TRBD2 (7 bases). CDR1 is LGHNA, CDR2 YNFKEQ, per germline. The CDR3 consists of 15 residues. With 1 base removed from V and 7 bases from J, the gap between germline ends came to 17 bases. The CDR3 reads CASSQGPGGSFEQYF. In nucleotides, the CDR3 is TGTGCCAGCAGCCAAGGCCCGGGGGGCTCTTTTGAGCAGTACTTC.

This clonotype was seen a handful of times. The chain has TRBV29-1 and TRBJ2-2; D may be TRBD2 (5 bases). Trimming left V 5 bases short and J 5 bases short, with 9 bases between. Germline CDR1 reads SQVTM; CDR2 reads ANQGSEA. There are 12 residues in the CDR3. This chain's CDR3 is CSVHGVTGELFF. CDR3 nucleotide sequence: TGCAGCGTTCACGGGGTTACCGGGGAGCTGTTTTTT.

This clonotype was seen a handful of times. The chain has TRBV28 and TRBJ2-7, with a possible D match to TRBD2 (6 bases). V lost 8 bases to trimming and J lost 0 bases, with 20 bases between them. From germline, CDR1 is MDHEN and CDR2 SYDVKM. The CDR3 has 16 amino acids. Here the CDR3 reads CASRGRMSSDSYEQYF. In DNA form, the CDR3 reads TGTGCCAGCCGTGGAAGGATGTCTAGCGACTCCTACGAGCAGTACTTC.

This rearrangement joins TRBV4-3 to TRBJ2-3; D uncertain. The CDR3 is 17 amino acids. Deletions cut 5 bases from V and 2 bases from J, with 20 bases between. Germline V lookup: CDR1 LGHNA, CDR2 YSLEER. CDR3 DNA: TGCGCCAGCAGCACTCTCACCCCCGACTCGGTCACAGATACGCAGTATTTT. Amino acids: CASSTLTPDSVTDTQYF.